The 20 T cell receptor beta chains below were found in one sample sequenced in a study of T cell responses to AZD1222 COVID-19 vaccine. The assay was immunoSEQ multiplex PCR, and TCRdb's table has in-frame clones only and misses some. Found here are more than 85,000 clones, almost 90% of them singletons; the top ten hold roughly 15%. The sequencing used peripheral blood, collected 28 days after the second AZD1222 dose. Source of these receptors: an adult who received the AZD1222 COVID-19 vaccine.

The rearrangement links TRBV30 to TRBJ1-3; no firm D call. The CDR3 is 12 amino acids. From germline, CDR1 is GTSNPN and CDR2 SVGIG (reference sequence). The V gene lost 0 bases and the J gene lost 8 bases, with 8 bases spanning the gap. This CDR3 is CAWSVRGYTIYF. The CDR3 nucleotides read TGTGCCTGGAGTGTACGCGGGTACACCATATATTTT.

This clone was counted between two and nine times. The rearrangement links TRBV12-3 or TRBV12-4 to TRBJ2-7, with D unclear. The V end lost 2 bases, the J end lost 5 bases, and 4 bases lay between the germline ends. The CDR3 runs 11 residues. The CDR3 coding sequence is TGTGCCAGCAGTTTATTTAACGAGCAGTACTTC. Amino acids: CASSLFNEQYF.

The V and J genes are TRBV11-3 and TRBJ2-3, with a weak D call TRBD2 (6 bases). V lost 0 bases, J lost 5 bases, and 12 bases lay in between. Per germline, CDR1 SGHNT and CDR2 YENEEA. The CDR3 covers 15 residues. The CDR3, as DNA: TGTGCCAGCAGCTTAGACTCTGGAGCGGGAGATACGCAGTATTTT. It encodes CASSLDSGAGDTQYF.

V is TRBV7-9 and J is TRBJ1-1; no reliable D call. CDR1 is SEHNR and CDR2 is FQNEAQ in the germline V gene (reference sequence). Between the trimmed V and J ends, which lost 4 bases and 10 bases, there was a span of 13 bases. CDR3 size: 12 residues. CDR3 protein: CASSYSADGAFF. The CDR3 nucleotides are TGTGCCAGCAGCTACTCAGCCGACGGAGCTTTCTTT.

The chain recombines TRBV30 with TRBJ1-2; TRBD1 matches 8 bases. Unmatched junction bases numbered 8, after V lost 3 bases and J lost 8 bases. The germline CDR1 and CDR2 sequences are GTSNPN and SVGIG (reference sequence). The CDR3 covers 13 residues. CDR3 protein: CAWRGQAIAGYTF. The CDR3 DNA reads as TGTGCCTGGAGGGGACAGGCCATCGCCGGCTACACCTTC.

With respect to this clone: This specimen includes other DNA sequences encoding the same CDR3. The chain couples TRBV5-1 to TRBJ2-7; 7 nucleotides agree with TRBD1. Germline assignment: CDR1 SGHRS and CDR2 YFSETQ. Trimming cost V 0 bases and J 0 bases; bases outside gene matches: 3. The CDR3 has 15 amino acids. In DNA form, the CDR3 reads TGCGCCAGCAGCTTGGCACAGGGGCGCTCCTACGAGCAGTACTTC. Translated, it gives CASSLAQGRSYEQYF.

The chain is built from TRBV29-1 and TRBJ2-3; perhaps TRBD2 as D (6 bases). CDR3 length: 13 residues. Germline V gene sequence: CDR1 SQVTM, CDR2 ANQGSEA. V dropped 2 bases and J dropped 4 bases, with 10 bases sitting between them. The CDR3 protein is CSVELSGADTQYF. CDR3 nucleotides: TGCAGCGTTGAACTCTCGGGGGCAGATACGCAGTATTTT.

This chain joins TRBV10-1 and TRBJ1-2; the D gene is possibly TRBD1 (6 bases). The CDR3 loop spans 12 amino acids. The V gene's germline CDR1 is WNHNN and CDR2 SYGVQD (reference sequence). Trimming cost V 6 bases and J 7 bases, with 12 bases left between them. In DNA form, the CDR3 reads TGCGCCAGCAGCTCAGGGGACCTTGGCTACACCTTC. Translation gives CASSSGDLGYTF.

This chain connects TRBV27 to TRBJ1-5; TRBD1 matches at 10 bases. Germline trimming cut 5 bases from V and 6 bases from J; bases unmatched to any gene: 7. This CDR3 comprises 15 residues. Per germline, CDR1 MNHEY and CDR2 SMNVEV (reference sequence). CDR3 sequence: CASSPGTGVLQPQHF. In DNA form, the CDR3 reads TGTGCCAGCAGTCCCGGGACAGGGGTTCTTCAGCCCCAGCATTTT.

The chain links TRBV7-9 to TRBJ2-7, with no clear D. CDR3 length: 14 amino acids. Germline values: CDR1 SEHNR, CDR2 FQNEAQ (reference sequence). V gave up 1 base and J gave up 0 bases, with 7 bases separating them. The CDR3 nucleotides read TGTGCCAGCAGCTTAGAGGCGAGCTCCTACGAGCAGTACTTC. This codes for CASSLEASSYEQYF. Based on the CDR3 plus reference TRBV7-9 and TRBJ2-7, the full variable domain is DTGVSQNPRHKITKRGQNVTFRCDPISEHNRLYWYRQTLGQGPEFLTYFQNEAQLEKSRLLSDRFSAERPKGSFSTLEIQRTEQGDSAMYLCASSLEASSYEQYFGPGTRLTVT.

J is TRBJ2-1 and V is TRBV11-2; no clear D gene. Germline CDR1 reads SGHAT; CDR2 reads FQNNGV. V was pared by 0 bases and J by 4 bases, with 4 bases between. This CDR3 comprises 13 residues. The CDR3 bases are TGTGCCAGCAGCTTAGATAGGTACAATGAGCAGTTCTTC. This gives the protein CASSLDRYNEQFF.

The chain is built from TRBV6-5 and TRBJ1-1, with D unclear. Germline V gene lookup returns CDR1 MNHEY and CDR2 SVGAGI. The CDR3 length is 12 residues. V was cut by 2 bases and J by 5 bases, with 6 bases left in between. CDR3 amino acids: CASSYRDTEAFF. CDR3 DNA sequence: TGTGCCAGCAGTTACAGGGATACTGAAGCTTTCTTT.

The rearrangement uses TRBV29-1 and TRBJ2-5; TRBD2 agrees at 8 bases. The germline V gene encodes CDR1 SQVTM and CDR2 ANQGSEA. The CDR3 sequence is 12 residues long. V dropped 6 bases and J dropped 7; count of bases not matched to a gene: 7. This chain's CDR3 is CSVIAGLGTQYF. The CDR3 bases are TGCAGCGTAATAGCGGGGCTGGGGACCCAGTACTTC.

This chain connects TRBV6-5 to TRBJ1-3; D gene ambiguous. The V end lost 7 bases, the J end lost 4 bases, and 11 bases lay between the germline ends. This CDR3 has 13 residues. In germline, CDR1 is MNHEY, CDR2 SVGAGI. The CDR3 DNA follows: TGTGCCAGCACTCCGGGCCCCGGAAACACCATATATTTT. Protein sequence: CASTPGPGNTIYF.

The gene calls are TRBV19 and TRBJ2-1; 11 bases agree with TRBD2. CDR1 is LNHDA, CDR2 SQIVND, per germline (reference sequence). This CDR3 spans 16 amino acids. The V and J ends lost 5 bases and 7 bases, in that order; junction bases with no gene match: 10. CDR3 sequence reads: CASSRTSGPTHNEQFF. Here the CDR3 DNA reads TGTGCCAGTAGTCGGACTAGCGGGCCGACCCATAATGAGCAGTTCTTC.

V gene TRBV2 combines with J gene TRBJ1-4; 7 bases map to TRBD1. CDR1 is SNHLY and CDR2 is FYNNEI in the germline V gene. The V and J ends lost 6 bases and 6 bases, in that order; junction bases with no gene match: 7. The CDR3 length is 14 residues. The CDR3 sequence is CASSEQGNYEKLFF. For the CDR3, the DNA is TGTGCCAGCAGCGAACAGGGGAATTATGAAAAACTGTTTTTT.

This clone was seen a few times. V and J are TRBV7-6 and TRBJ2-7; the D is unclear. CDR3 length: 18 residues. CDR1 and CDR2 (germline): SGHVS, FNYEAQ. Trimming took off 5 bases at V and 6 bases at J, with 29 bases between the two ends. CDR3 region: CASSPRPQTSFSLSEQYF. In DNA form, the CDR3 reads TGTGCCAGCAGCCCACGGCCCCAAACATCGTTCTCCCTCTCCGAGCAGTACTTC. Full variable domain (outside the CDR3, taken from reference TRBV7-6 and TRBJ2-7): GAGVSQSPRYKVTKRGQDVALRCDPISGHVSLYWYRQALGQGPEFLTYFNYEAQQDKSGLPNDRFSAERPEGSISTLTIQRTEQRDSAMYRCASSPRPQTSFSLSEQYFGPGTRLTVT.

The chain carries TRBV14 and TRBJ2-5, with TRBD2 matching over 11 bases. Germline CDR1 reads SGHDN; CDR2 reads FVKESK. V was clipped by 1 base and J by 5 bases; unmatched bases: 9. The CDR3 spans 17 residues. CDR3 sequence (DNA): TGTGCCAGCAGCCAAGGGCAAACTAGCGGGAGACGGGAGACCCAGTACTTC. Residues: CASSQGQTSGRRETQYF.

The rearrangement uses TRBV19 and TRBJ1-1, with D hard to call. CDR1 and CDR2 from the germline V gene are LNHDA and SQIVND (reference sequence). V lost 4 bases and J 2 bases, leaving 14 bases between the germline ends. This CDR3 contains 15 residues. The CDR3 bases are TGTGCCAGTAGTAATCCGGGGTTCCTTAACACTGAAGCTTTCTTT. Its protein is CASSNPGFLNTEAFF.

The chain employs TRBV7-8 and TRBJ2-2; the D gene is possibly TRBD2 (5 bases). The ends were cut back, 4 bases at V and 6 bases at J, with 21 bases in the middle. Germline V gene data show CDR1 as SGHVS and CDR2 as FQNEAQ. The CDR3 is made up of 17 amino acids. CDR3 amino acids: CASSSRGSSGPAGELFF. CDR3 sequence (DNA): TGTGCCAGCAGCTCCCGGGGTAGTTCAGGTCCCGCCGGGGAGCTGTTTTTT.